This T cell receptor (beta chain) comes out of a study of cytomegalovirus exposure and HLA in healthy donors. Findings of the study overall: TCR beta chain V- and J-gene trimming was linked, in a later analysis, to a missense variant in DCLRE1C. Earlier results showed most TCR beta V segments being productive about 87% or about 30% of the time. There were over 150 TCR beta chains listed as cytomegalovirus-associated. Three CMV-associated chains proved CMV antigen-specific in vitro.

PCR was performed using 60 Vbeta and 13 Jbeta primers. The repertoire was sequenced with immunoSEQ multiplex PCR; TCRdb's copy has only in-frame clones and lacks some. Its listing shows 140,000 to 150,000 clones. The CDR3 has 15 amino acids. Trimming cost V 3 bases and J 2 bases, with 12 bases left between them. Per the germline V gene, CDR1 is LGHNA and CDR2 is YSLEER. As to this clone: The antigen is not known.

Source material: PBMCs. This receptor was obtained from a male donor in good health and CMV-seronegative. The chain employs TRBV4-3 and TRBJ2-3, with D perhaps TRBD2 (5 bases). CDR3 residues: CASSHRTGNTDTQYF. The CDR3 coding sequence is TGCGCCAGCAGCCATAGGACTGGAAACACAGATACGCAGTATTTT.